The text below deals with one T cell receptor beta chain. The data were taken from a study of blood T cells in healthy people across ages. Together with a sample-barcoded 5' primer, a J-beta primer mix was included in a second PCR lasting about 6 to 11 cycles. MiXCR, applied by TCRdb to the 5' RACE reads, yields one record per CDR3 protein. The sample shows over 750,000 distinct CDR3 sequences, 20% to 30% of them seen only once. These records were also assigned to another study, of T cells of mothers and their children. That study reports: Three healthy Caucasian mothers, along with their six children, were the donors.

Sequencing input: blood. The sequence was collected from a boy younger than 18 in good health.

CDR3 protein: CASSLAHGEKLFF. The CDR3 DNA follows: TGTGCCAGCAGCTTAGCGCATGGGGAAAAACTGTTTTTT. The chain is built from TRBV7-2 and TRBJ1-4; D uncertain. The germline CDR1 and CDR2 sequences are SGHTA and FQGNSA. This CDR3 contains 13 residues. Trimming removed 0 bases from V and 8 bases from J, with 7 bases in between.